What follows is one T cell receptor (beta chain) and its context. The length of the CDR3 is 13 residues. Germline CDR1 reads MNHEY; CDR2 reads SVGAGI. V lost 6 bases, J lost 7 bases, and 7 bases stayed unmatched. The sample comes from a study of control samples from healthy donors and cancer patients. The table came from immunoSEQ multiplex PCR; TCRdb's copy has only in-frame clones and leaves some out. The sample has about 110,000 clones, just under 85% seen once; the top ten hold about 7%. The chain has TRBV6-5 and TRBJ1-2; TRBD1 aligns across 8 bases. Sequenced: blood. The sequence came from a man younger than 35 in good health. The CDR3 DNA reads as TGTGCCAGCAGGAAAACAGGGGGGGGTGGCTACACCTTC. Protein sequence: CASRKTGGGGYTF.